This entry features one TCR beta chain sequence. The antigen is undetermined. Repertoires were generated with immunoSEQ multiplex PCR, while TCRdb's copy carries only in-frame clones and drops some. The table lists about 12,000 clones, about 88% of them singletons, with around 3.4% in the top ten. The data were taken from a study of lymphopenia after photon versus proton radiotherapy. Whole-study results and caveats: Under photons, naive T cells and diversity fell while effector/memory populations rose. Larger post-nadir TCR diversity loss correlated inversely with survival in deceased patients. Post-nadir diversity loss with photons came from oligoclonal expansion, particularly CD8+ Temra cells. Survival link was tested only in deceased patients; proton benefit remains a possibility.

Deletions cut 3 bases from V and 5 bases from J, with 5 bases between. The germline gives CDR1 SGHRS, CDR2 YFSETQ. The CDR3 loop spans 11 amino acids. The chain employs TRBV5-1 and TRBJ2-5; possible D gene TRBD2, 5 bases. The sequenced sample was peripheral blood, obtained from a patient treated with photon-based radiotherapy. The sequence derives from a man aged 55 to 70 with pancreatic cancer. DNA of the CDR3: TGCGCCAGCAGCTCGGGGGAGACCCAGTACTTC. This sequence encodes CASSSGETQYF. Filled out from reference TRBV5-1 and TRBJ2-5, the complete variable domain reads KAGVTQTPRYLIKTRGQQVTLSCSPISGHRSVSWYQQTPGQGLQFLFEYFSETQRNKGNFPGRFSGRQFSNSRSEMNVSTLELGDSALYLCASSSGETQYFGPGTRLLVL.